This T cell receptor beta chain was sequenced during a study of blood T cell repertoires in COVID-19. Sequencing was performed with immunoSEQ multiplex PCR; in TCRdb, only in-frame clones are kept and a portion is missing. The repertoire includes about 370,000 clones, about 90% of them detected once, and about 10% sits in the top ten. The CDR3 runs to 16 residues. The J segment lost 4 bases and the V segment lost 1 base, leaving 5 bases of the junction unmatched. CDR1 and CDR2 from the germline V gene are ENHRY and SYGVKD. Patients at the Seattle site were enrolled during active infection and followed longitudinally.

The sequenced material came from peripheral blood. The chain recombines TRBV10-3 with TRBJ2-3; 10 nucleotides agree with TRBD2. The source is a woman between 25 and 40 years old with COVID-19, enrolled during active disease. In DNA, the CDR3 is TGTGCCATCAGTGAGTTTGCTAGCGGGAGTGCAGATACGCAGTATTTT. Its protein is CAISEFASGSADTQYF.